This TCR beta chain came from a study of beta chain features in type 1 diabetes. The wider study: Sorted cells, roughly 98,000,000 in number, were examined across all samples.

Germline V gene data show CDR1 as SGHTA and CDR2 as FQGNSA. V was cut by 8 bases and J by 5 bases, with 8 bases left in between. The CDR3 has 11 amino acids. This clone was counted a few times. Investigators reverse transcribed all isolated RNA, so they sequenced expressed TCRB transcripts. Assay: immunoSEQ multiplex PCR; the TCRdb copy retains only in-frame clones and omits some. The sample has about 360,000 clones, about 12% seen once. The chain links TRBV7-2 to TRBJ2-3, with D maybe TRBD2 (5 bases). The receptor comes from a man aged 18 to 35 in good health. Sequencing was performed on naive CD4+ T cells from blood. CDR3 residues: CASGGLDTQYF. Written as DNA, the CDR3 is TGTGCCAGCGGAGGCCTAGATACGCAGTATTTT.